The present T cell receptor (beta chain) was sequenced within a study of shared clonotypes between healthy human individuals. Study at large: Researchers assigned three CD4 naive, three CD4 memory, two CD8 naive and one CD8 memory plate to each donor.

Study-wide results and limits: The genetic and exposure-history diversity represented was limited by few donors.

The CDR3 consists of 14 residues. Trimming cost V 2 bases and J 6 bases, with 10 bases left between them. Germline V gene data show CDR1 as MNHNY and CDR2 as SVGAGI (reference sequence). The authors loaded roughly 200 ng DNA, 30,000 to 35,000 T cell genomes, into sorted-subset replicate PCRs. Libraries were prepared by immunoSEQ multiplex PCR; TCRdb keeps only in-frame clonotypes and omits some of them. Of some 900,000 clones in the sample, 70% to 85% were seen once. Each donor was a Caucasian adult residing in Nashville, Tennessee. On this clone: The antigen remains undetermined.

The clonotype originates from a man between 18 and 29 years old in good health. The sequencing sample was made of memory CD4+ T cells sorted from blood. Subset meaning: CD45RA-negative fraction. The chain uses TRBV6-6 and TRBJ2-2; a possible D gene is TRBD1 (5 bases). This chain's CDR3 is CASSYRGSAGELFF. CDR3 DNA: TGTGCCAGCAGTTACAGGGGTTCTGCCGGGGAGCTGTTTTTT.